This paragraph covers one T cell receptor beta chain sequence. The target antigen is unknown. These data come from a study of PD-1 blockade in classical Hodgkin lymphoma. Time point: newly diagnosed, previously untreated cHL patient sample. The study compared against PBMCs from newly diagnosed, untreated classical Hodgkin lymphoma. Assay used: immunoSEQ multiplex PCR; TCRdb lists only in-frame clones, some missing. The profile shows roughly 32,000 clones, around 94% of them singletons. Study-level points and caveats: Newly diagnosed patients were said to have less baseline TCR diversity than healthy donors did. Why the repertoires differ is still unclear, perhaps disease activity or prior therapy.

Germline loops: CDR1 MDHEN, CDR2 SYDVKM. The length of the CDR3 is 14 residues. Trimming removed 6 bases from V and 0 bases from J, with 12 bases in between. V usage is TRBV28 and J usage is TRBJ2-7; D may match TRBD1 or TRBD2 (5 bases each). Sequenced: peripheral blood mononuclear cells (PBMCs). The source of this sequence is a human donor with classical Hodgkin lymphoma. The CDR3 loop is CASRPEGPSYEQYF. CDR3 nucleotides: TGTGCCAGCAGGCCAGAGGGGCCCTCCTACGAGCAGTACTTC.